The text below deals with one TCR beta chain. What it recognizes is unknown. This record comes from a study of response to subunit inactivated influenza vaccine. Study results and caveats: Authors suggested each seasonal flu vaccination may recruit only limited numbers of new T cells.

The CDR3 has 16 residues. J was trimmed by 8 bases and V by 4 bases; bases with no gene match: 9. Germline loops: CDR1 SGHKS, CDR2 YYEKEE (reference sequence). TCRdb called the RT-PCR reads again in MiXCR, with one record for every CDR3 protein. Here the sample spans about 780,000 distinct CDR3 sequences, less than 20% being singletons. Sequenced material: PBMCs from blood, taken roughly 5 days after vaccination. This receptor was taken from a man in his fifties or sixties who received an inactivated influenza vaccine. The J gene is TRBJ2-2, the V gene TRBV5-5, with 12 nucleotides matching TRBD2. The CDR3 DNA sequence: TGTGCCAGCAGCAACGGACTAGCGGGACGGCAAGGGGAGCTGTTTTTT. It encodes CASSNGLAGRQGELFF.